This T cell receptor (beta chain) was retrieved from a study of CD8 T cells in ankylosing spondylitis. Regarding the study as a whole: Seemingly distinctive of ankylosing spondylitis blood was a TCR beta motif formed by eight highly homologous variants. Researchers reportedly found disease-linked clones significantly enriched in matched ankylosing spondylitis synovial fluid. Some motif variants had been reported before (in reactive arthritis synovial fluid and blood).

One entry per CDR3 protein results from TCRdb running MiXCR on the 5' RACE reads. The data show more than 650,000 distinct CDR3 sequences, with approximately 12% seen just once and about 0.5% held by the top ten. Looked up from germline, CDR1 is SGHRS and CDR2 is YFSETQ. CDR3 length equals 15 residues. The ends were cut back, 4 bases at V and 4 bases at J, with 17 bases in the middle. This clonotype was seen only a few times. The target antigen is unknown. The sequence was obtained from a male donor with ankylosing spondylitis. Material for sequencing was blood, either unsorted or a sorted T cell fraction (not recorded which). The genes are TRBV5-1 and TRBJ1-2; tentatively, D is TRBD1 (6 bases). CDR3: CASSPIAGASYGYTF. The CDR3 DNA is TGCGCCAGCAGCCCGATCGCGGGGGCATCCTATGGCTACACCTTC.